One sample yielded the 20 T cell receptor beta chains listed below, sequenced in a study of OX40 agonist ivuxolimab in advanced cancers. Only in-frame clones appear in the TCRdb table, and some are missing; sequencing was by immunoSEQ multiplex PCR. The sample includes around 59,000 clones, 70% to 90% of them seen just once. Specimen: CD4+ or CD8+ T cells sorted from blood, collected in a trial of the OX40 agonist ivuxolimab. The receptors originated from an adult with an advanced solid tumor such as melanoma, head and neck, liver or kidney cancer.

The chain couples TRBV5-1 to TRBJ2-1, with TRBD1 identical over 8 bases. V lost 0 bases and J lost 7; bases outside the gene matches: 12. The CDR3 runs to 17 residues. CDR1 and CDR2 from the germline V gene are SGHRS and YFSETQ. DNA of the CDR3: TGCGCCAGCAGCTTGGGGACAGGGACATTACCGAGAAATGAGCAGTTCTTC. Translation: CASSLGTGTLPRNEQFF.

The chain carries TRBV6-5 and TRBJ1-5; D gene ambiguous. Germline V gene lookup returns CDR1 MNHEY and CDR2 SVGAGI. This CDR3 is 12 amino acids long. V was pared by 5 bases and J by 6 bases, with 8 bases between. CDR3 coding DNA: TGTGCCAGCAGTCTTGGTAGTCAGCCCCAGCATTTT. Its translation: CASSLGSQPQHF.

This chain links TRBV7-6 with TRBJ2-1; the match to TRBD2 covers 11 bases. The CDR3 loop spans 14 amino acids. With V trimmed by 2 bases and J by 9 bases, 3 bases remained unmatched. Per germline, CDR1 SGHVS and CDR2 FNYEAQ. As DNA, the CDR3 is TGTGCCAGCAGCTTACCCGGGACTAGCGGTGAGCAGTTCTTC. Translating it yields CASSLPGTSGEQFF.

CDR3 loop: CSAGTGSYNEQFF. The CDR3 DNA reads as TGCAGCGCTGGGACAGGCTCCTACAATGAGCAGTTCTTC. The rearrangement links TRBV29-1 to TRBJ2-1, with 8 bases that match TRBD1. Germline V lookup: CDR1 SQVTM, CDR2 ANQGSEA. Trimming removed 7 bases from V and 0 bases from J; junction bases left unmatched: 2. The CDR3 loop spans 13 amino acids.

The chain carries TRBV5-1 and TRBJ2-7; TRBD1 might be the D (6 bases). CDR3 length: 15 residues. Trimming cost V 6 bases and J 2 bases, with 18 bases left between them. The V gene's germline CDR1 is SGHRS and CDR2 YFSETQ. The CDR3 loop is CASTLMSGAPYEQYF. For the CDR3, the DNA is TGCGCCAGCACCCTGATGTCAGGGGCCCCCTACGAGCAGTACTTC.

This rearrangement joins TRBV10-3 to TRBJ2-2; perhaps TRBD1 as D (6 bases). This CDR3 region has 12 residues. Per germline, CDR1 ENHRY and CDR2 SYGVKD. V lost 4 bases and J lost 7, with 7 bases in between. The DNA of the CDR3 is TGTGCCATCAGTGCAGGGGTCGGGGAGCTGTTTTTT. Protein sequence: CAISAGVGELFF.

The chain uses TRBV19 and TRBJ2-2; D is ambiguous. V gave up 5 bases and J gave up 8 bases, with 15 bases separating them. This CDR3 is 14 amino acids long. The germline gives CDR1 LNHDA, CDR2 SQIVND (reference sequence). The CDR3 here is CASSEMTLGGELFF. The CDR3 DNA sequence: TGTGCCAGTAGTGAAATGACCTTAGGGGGGGAGCTGTTTTTT.

This sequence joins TRBV27 and TRBJ2-3, with a tentative D call TRBD1 (5 bases). V lost 3 bases to trimming and J lost 7 bases, with 11 bases between them. The CDR3 runs to 13 residues. The germline CDR1 and CDR2 sequences are MNHEY and SMNVEV (reference sequence). The CDR3 loop reads CASSLTVTHTQYF. Here the CDR3 DNA reads TGTGCCAGCAGTTTGACAGTTACCCATACGCAGTATTTT.

V and J are TRBV6-5 and TRBJ2-7, with 9 positions matching TRBD1. J lost 4 bases, V lost 5 bases, and 9 bases had no gene match. Germline loops: CDR1 MNHEY, CDR2 SVGAGI. This CDR3 has 15 residues. This CDR3 is CASSTTGQGKYEQYF. The CDR3 coding sequence is TGTGCCAGCAGTACCACGGGACAGGGAAAGTACGAGCAGTACTTC.

J is TRBJ2-2 and V is TRBV25-1; D is undetermined. The CDR3 is made up of 13 amino acids. Germline V gives CDR1 MGHDK, CDR2 SYGVNS. V gave up 6 bases and J gave up 1 base, with 6 bases separating them. The CDR3 nucleotides read TGTGCCAGCAGCGCAGAGAACACCGGGGAGCTGTTTTTT. It translates to CASSAENTGELFF.

The V gene is TRBV28, the J gene TRBJ2-7; 9 bases align to TRBD2. The germline V gene encodes CDR1 MDHEN and CDR2 SYDVKM. This CDR3 is 13 amino acids long. The ends lost 3 bases at V and 5 bases at J; junction bases unmatched: 2. CDR3 nucleotides: TGTGCCAGCAGTTTTGCGGGAGGGAACGAGCAGTACTTC. This sequence encodes CASSFAGGNEQYF. The full variable domain, rest sourced from reference TRBV28 and TRBJ2-7, is DVKVTQSSRYLVKRTGEKVFLECVQDMDHENMFWYRQDPGLGLRLIYFSYDVKMKEKGDIPEGYSVSREKKERFSLILESASTNQTSMYLCASSFAGGNEQYFGPGTRLTVT.

In nucleotides, the CDR3 is TGTGCCAGCAGCTCTCCGGCGCGGGAGGCCACAGATACGCAGTATTTT. Its translation: CASSSPAREATDTQYF. This chain uses TRBV9 with TRBJ2-3, with 8 bases aligning to TRBD2. Trimming cost V 4 bases and J 2 bases; bases outside gene matches: 9. The CDR3 has 16 residues. The germline V gene encodes CDR1 SGDLS and CDR2 YYNGEE.

The chain couples TRBV27 to TRBJ2-1; D is unclear. V dropped 0 bases and J dropped 4 bases, with 10 bases sitting between them. Germline V lookup: CDR1 MNHEY, CDR2 SMNVEV (reference sequence). The CDR3 contains 15 residues. CDR3 sequence (DNA): TGTGCCAGCAGTTTATCTTCTCCTCTATACAATGAGCAGTTCTTC. Its translation is CASSLSSPLYNEQFF.

About this clone itself: The junction shows a germline mismatch at one end, possibly a read error. This chain joins TRBV28 and TRBJ2-7; 8 bases are a match to TRBD2. CDR3 length: 11 residues. Germline CDR1 reads MDHEN; CDR2 reads SYDVKM. In DNA form, the CDR3 reads TGTGCCAGCAGGCACCGGGACGGGGGGGACTTC. Translated, it gives CASRHRDGGDF.

The J gene is TRBJ1-6, the V gene TRBV4-1; D remains ambiguous. Looked up from germline, CDR1 is MGHRA and CDR2 is YSYEKL. This CDR3 has 16 residues. V was clipped by 3 bases and J by 1 base, with 10 bases between them. The CDR3 is CASSHLLGSYNSPLHF. The CDR3 DNA sequence: TGCGCCAGCAGCCATCTACTTGGGTCCTATAATTCACCCCTCCACTTT.

This chain joins TRBV27 and TRBJ1-6, with TRBD1 as a possible D gene (5 bases). Between the trimmed V and J ends, which lost 4 bases and 10 bases, there was a span of 14 bases. Germline CDR1 MNHEY, CDR2 SMNVEV (reference sequence). The CDR3 contains 14 residues. CDR3 region: CASSWNRFRSPLHF. DNA of the CDR3: TGTGCCAGCAGTTGGAACAGGTTCAGGTCACCCCTCCACTTT.

The CDR3 DNA reads as TGCAGCGTAGAGGGGAGCGGCGGCTACACCTTC. The encoded protein is CSVEGSGGYTF. The chain is built from TRBV29-1 and TRBJ1-2; the D gene is possibly TRBD1 (5 bases). The CDR3 runs to 11 residues. Germline assignment: CDR1 SQVTM and CDR2 ANQGSEA. V lost 6 bases and J lost 8, with 13 bases in between.

This chain uses TRBV9 with TRBJ2-2; 9 nucleotides agree with TRBD2. From germline, CDR1 is SGDLS and CDR2 YYNGEE. The CDR3 covers 19 residues. The V segment lost 3 bases and the J segment 6 bases; nucleotides outside the gene matches: 18. The CDR3 reads CASSGGSGSSEYSPGELFF. CDR3 coding DNA: TGTGCCAGCAGCGGGGGTAGCGGGAGCTCCGAATATTCCCCCGGGGAGCTGTTTTTT.

This rearrangement joins TRBV7-3 to TRBJ2-2; tentative D call: TRBD1 (6 bases). The CDR3 has 14 amino acids. Trimming stripped 5 bases from V and 4 bases from J, with 11 bases between. Germline V lookup: CDR1 SGHTA, CDR2 FQGTGA. CDR3 in amino acids: CASSPLGGTGELFF. The CDR3 region has the DNA TGTGCCAGCAGCCCGCTAGGGGGCACCGGGGAGCTGTTTTTT.

CDR3 nucleotide sequence: TGTGCCAGCAGCTTCCGGGACCTCTCCTACGAGCAGTACTTC. It codes for CASSFRDLSYEQYF. The chain recombines TRBV28 with TRBJ2-7, with D perhaps assigned TRBD1 or TRBD2 (5 bases each). The germline V gene encodes CDR1 MDHEN and CDR2 SYDVKM. This CDR3 has 14 residues. With 6 bases removed from V and 0 bases from J, the gap between germline ends came to 12 bases.